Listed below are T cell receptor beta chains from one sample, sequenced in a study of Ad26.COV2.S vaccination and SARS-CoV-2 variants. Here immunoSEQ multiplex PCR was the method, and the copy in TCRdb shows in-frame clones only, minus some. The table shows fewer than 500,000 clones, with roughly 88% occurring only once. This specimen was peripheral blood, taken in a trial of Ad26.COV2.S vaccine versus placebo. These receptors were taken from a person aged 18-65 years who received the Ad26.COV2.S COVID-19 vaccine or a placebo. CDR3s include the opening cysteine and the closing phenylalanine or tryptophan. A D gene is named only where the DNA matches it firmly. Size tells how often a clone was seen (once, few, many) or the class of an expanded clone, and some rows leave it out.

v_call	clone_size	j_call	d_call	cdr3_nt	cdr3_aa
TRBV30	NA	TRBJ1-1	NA	TGTGCCTGGAGTGTCTGGGGGATTATGAACACTGAAGCTTTCTTT	CAWSVWGIMNTEAFF
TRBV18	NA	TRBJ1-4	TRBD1	TGTGCCAGCTCACCATCATTACAGGGGTTTGAAAAACTGTTTTTT	CASSPSLQGFEKLFF
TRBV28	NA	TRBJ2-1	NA	TGTGCCAGCAGTTTTACTCCCCGCCAAAGGGCCCTAGACAATGAGCAGTTCTTC	CASSFTPRQRALDNEQFF
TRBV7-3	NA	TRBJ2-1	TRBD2	TGTGCCAGCAGCGCAACCGGGACTAGCGGTTCCTACAATGAGCAGTTCTTC	CASSATGTSGSYNEQFF
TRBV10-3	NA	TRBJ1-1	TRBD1	TGTGCCATCGGGGAGACAGGGAGAGTTGAGGACACTGAAGCTTTCTTT	CAIGETGRVEDTEAFF
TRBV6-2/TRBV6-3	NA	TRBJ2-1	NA	TGTGCCAGCAGTTACTTTCGGGAGCGTCACAATGAGCAGTTCTTC	CASSYFRERHNEQFF
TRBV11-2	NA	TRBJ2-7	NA	TGTGCCAGCAGCTCCAGGGCAGTGAGAGCCTACGAGCAGTACTTC	CASSSRAVRAYEQYF
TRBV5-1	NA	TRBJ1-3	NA	TGCGCCAGCAGCGGAGAGGGGACTGCTGGAAACACCATATATTTT	CASSGEGTAGNTIYF
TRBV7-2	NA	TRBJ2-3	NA	TGTGCCAGCAGCTTAGCGCGGACTCTACACACAGATACGCAGTATTTT	CASSLARTLHTDTQYF
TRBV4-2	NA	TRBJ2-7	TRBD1	TGTGCCAGCAGCCAAGATCCCGAGGAAGGACAGGGCCGGTCCTACGAGCAGTACTTC	CASSQDPEEGQGRSYEQYF
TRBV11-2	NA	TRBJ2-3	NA	TGTGCCAGCAGCTCGGAGGGAGTTGGGGGAGCTTTT	CASSSEGVGGAF
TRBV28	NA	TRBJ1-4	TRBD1	TGTGCCAGCAGCCTAGACAGGGGTGCTGAAAAACTGTTTTTT	CASSLDRGAEKLFF
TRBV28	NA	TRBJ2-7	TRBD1	TGTGCCAGCAGTTTTTCTGATGGGACAGATAACTACGAGCAGTACTTC	CASSFSDGTDNYEQYF
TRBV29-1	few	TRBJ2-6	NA	TGCGGAACGGGTTCTGGGGCCAACGTCCTGACTTTC	CGTGSGANVLTF
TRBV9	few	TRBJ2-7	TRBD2	TGTGCCAGCAGCGTAGGTCTAGCGGGAGACTACGAGCAGTACTTC	CASSVGLAGDYEQYF
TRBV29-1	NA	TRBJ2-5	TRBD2	TGCAGCGCTGGACTAGCGGGAGAAGAGACCCAGTACTTC	CSAGLAGEETQYF
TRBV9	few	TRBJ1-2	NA	TGTGCCAGCAGCGTCGAGGGTAGCGAGGGGATCTATGGCTACACCTTC	CASSVEGSEGIYGYTF
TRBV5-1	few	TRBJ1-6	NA	TGCGCCAGCAGCTTGGTGTTACCCGCGAAGAGTAAACACTCACCCCTCCACTTT	CASSLVLPAKSKHSPLHF
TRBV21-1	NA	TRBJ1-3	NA	TGTGCCAGCAGCAAAGCGGTGGAGGGGGCAGGTGGAAACACCATATATTTT	CASSKAVEGAGGNTIYF
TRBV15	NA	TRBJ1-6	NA	TGTGCCACCAGCGTCGGGACTGCAAATTCACCCCTCCACTTT	CATSVGTANSPLHF
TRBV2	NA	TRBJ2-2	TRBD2	TGTGCCAGCACACCGGGACTAGTCCTCACCGGGGAGCTGTTTTTT	CASTPGLVLTGELFF
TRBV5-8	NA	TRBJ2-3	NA	TGTGCCAGCAGCTTGTCAGTAGAAGGCTCGGATACGCAGTATTTT	CASSLSVEGSDTQYF
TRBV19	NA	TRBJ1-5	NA	TGTGCCAGTAGTAGGAGAGATCAGCCCCAGCATTTT	CASSRRDQPQHF
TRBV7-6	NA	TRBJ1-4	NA	TGTGCCAGCAGCTTAGGGGGGGGCGCTTGGAATGAAAAACTGTTTTTT	CASSLGGGAWNEKLFF
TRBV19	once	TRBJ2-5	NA	TGTGCCAGTAGTATAGGTGGGAAGGCCCCAGAGACCCAGTACTTC	CASSIGGKAPETQYF
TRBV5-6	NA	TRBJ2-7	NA	TGTGCCAGCAGCTTGGGGGAAACCCGGCTATCGTCCTACGAGCAGTACTTC	CASSLGETRLSSYEQYF
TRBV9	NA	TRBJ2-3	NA	TGTGCCAGCAGCGTAGGTGAGGCAAGCACAGATACGCAGTATTTT	CASSVGEASTDTQYF
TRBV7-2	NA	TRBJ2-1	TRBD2	TGTGCCAGCAGCTTAGTAGTATCCGGGAGGGCCAGGAATGAGCAGTTCTTC	CASSLVVSGRARNEQFF
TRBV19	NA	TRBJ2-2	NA	TGTGCCAGTAGTTTACACTCCTACACCGGGGAGCTGTTTTTT	CASSLHSYTGELFF
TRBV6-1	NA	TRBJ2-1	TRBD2	TGTGCCAGCAGTGAAGCGTCGGGGGGAGGCAATGAGCAGTTCTTC	CASSEASGGGNEQFF
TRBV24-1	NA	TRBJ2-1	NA	TGTGCCACCAGTGAGGGGAGCTCCTACAATGAGCAGTTCTTC	CATSEGSSYNEQFF
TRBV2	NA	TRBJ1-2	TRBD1	TGTGCCAGCAGTGACGGGACAGGGGCTCGCTATGGCTACACCTTC	CASSDGTGARYGYTF
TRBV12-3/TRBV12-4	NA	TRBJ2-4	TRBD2	TGTGCCAGCAGTCGGACTAGCGGGAACATTCAGTACTTC	CASSRTSGNIQYF
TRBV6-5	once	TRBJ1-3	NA	TGTGCCAGCAGTCCCATGAGGGGGACTGGAAACACCATATATTTT	CASSPMRGTGNTIYF
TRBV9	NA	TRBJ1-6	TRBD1	TGTGCCAGCAGCGTCTCACCACAGGGGGAAGGTTCACCCCTCCACTTT	CASSVSPQGEGSPLHF
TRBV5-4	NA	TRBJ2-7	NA	TGTGCCAGCAGCTTGGTCGGCGGCAGCTCCTACGAGCAGTACTTC	CASSLVGGSSYEQYF
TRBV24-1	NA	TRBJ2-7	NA	TGTGCCACCATCCGACCAGGGGGGGGATCCTACGAGCAGTACTTC	CATIRPGGGSYEQYF
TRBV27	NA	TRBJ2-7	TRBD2	TGTGCCAGCCAAGAACTAGCGGACTCCTACGAGCAGTACTTC	CASQELADSYEQYF
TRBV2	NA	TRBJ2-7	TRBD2	TGTGCCAGCCATCCAGGACTAGCGGGAGTTTTGTACGAGCAGTACTTC	CASHPGLAGVLYEQYF
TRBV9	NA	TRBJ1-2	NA	TGTGCCAGCAGCGGGGCCGTGCGGCCTCGAGGTAACTATGGCTACACCTTC	CASSGAVRPRGNYGYTF
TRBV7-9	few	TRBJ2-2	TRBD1	TGTGCCAGCAGCACAACAGGGGGCAACGGGGAGCTGTTTTTT	CASSTTGGNGELFF
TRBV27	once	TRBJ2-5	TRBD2	TGTGCCAGCAGACCACAGGCTAGCGGGTTACAAGAGACCCAGTACTTC	CASRPQASGLQETQYF
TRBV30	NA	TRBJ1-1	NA	TGTGCCTGGAGCATTTTAGGAGTGTGGGACGGGAACACTGAAGCTTTCTTT	CAWSILGVWDGNTEAFF
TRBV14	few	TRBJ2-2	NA	TGTGCCAGCAGCCAAGCGGGAGTAGGGACCGGGGAGCTGTTTTTT	CASSQAGVGTGELFF
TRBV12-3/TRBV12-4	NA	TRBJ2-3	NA	TGTGCCAGCAGTTTCCGGCCGGCAGGTACGCAGTATTTT	CASSFRPAGTQYF
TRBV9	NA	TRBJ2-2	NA	TGTGCCAGCAGCACGCGAAGCAGGGACCCCGGGGAGCTGTTTTTT	CASSTRSRDPGELFF
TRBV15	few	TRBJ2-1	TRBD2	TGTGCCACCAGCAGAGGGGGCGGACTAGCGGGAAACGCCTACAATGAGCAGTTCTTC	CATSRGGGLAGNAYNEQFF
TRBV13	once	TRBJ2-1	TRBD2	TGTGCCAGCAGCTCCATAAGGACTAGCGGGAGGCTAGTCAATGAGCAGTTCTTC	CASSSIRTSGRLVNEQFF
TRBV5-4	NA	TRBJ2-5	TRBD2	TGTGCCAGCAGCTGGGACTATGTACAAGAGACCCAGTACTTC	CASSWDYVQETQYF
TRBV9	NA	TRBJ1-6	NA	TGTGCCAGCAGCGGATACAGGGCTAATTCACCCCTCCACTTT	CASSGYRANSPLHF